Sequencing of this T cell receptor beta chain was carried out in a study of blood T cells in healthy people across ages. PBMCs numbering at least 6.5 million were isolated per sample. This clonotype was detected only a few times. A junction end diverges from the germline sequence, so it may reflect a read error. CDR3 length: 13 amino acids. In germline, CDR1 is SGHNT, CDR2 YENEEA. Through a sample-barcoded 5' primer and a J-beta primer mix, a second PCR was run for roughly 6 to 12 cycles. TCRdb ran MiXCR on the 5' RACE reads and lists one entry per CDR3 protein. The sample holds some 1.6 million distinct CDR3 sequences, 34% seen once.

The source of this sequence is a woman aged 25 to 39 in good health. The sample comprised blood. The rearrangement joins TRBV11-3 to TRBJ2-1; D may be TRBD1 or TRBD2 (5 bases each). The CDR3 loop reads CVSSSQSGLEQFF. Here the CDR3 DNA reads TGTGTCAGCAGCTCTCAGTCGGGGCTGGAGCAGTTCTTC.